Listed below are T cell receptor beta chains from one sample, sequenced in a study of shared clonotypes between healthy human individuals. The protocol was immunoSEQ multiplex PCR, while the TCRdb copy is restricted to in-frame clones and leaves out a portion. The table has about 2 million clones, around 96% seen once. The sample consisted of naive CD8+ T cells sorted from blood. The receptors were gathered from a man between 18 and 29 years old in good health. CDR3s include the opening cysteine and the closing phenylalanine or tryptophan. D genes are given only for firm matches. Size is omitted from some rows. Given values are once, few, many or a class for expanded clones.

J: TRBJ2-3
D: .
V: TRBV4-1
size: .
length: 12
DNA: TGCGCCAGCAGCCAAATCTTAGATACGCAGTATTTT
CDR3: CASSQILDTQYF

J: TRBJ2-5
D: TRBD1
V: TRBV7-9
size: .
length: 14
DNA: TGTGCCAGCAGCTTAACAGGGGAAACGGAGACCCAGTACTTC
CDR3: CASSLTGETETQYF

J: TRBJ1-2
D: .
V: TRBV7-8
size: .
length: 14
DNA: TGTGCCAGCAGCCCCGGCACCTCGGGCTATGGCTACACCTTC
CDR3: CASSPGTSGYGYTF

J: TRBJ2-5
D: .
V: TRBV29-1
size: .
length: 12
DNA: TGCAGCGTTCACAGGGTAATGGAGACCCAGTACTTC
CDR3: CSVHRVMETQYF

J: TRBJ1-2
D: TRBD1
V: TRBV7-6
size: .
length: 12
DNA: TGTGCCACGGGGACAGGGGACTATGGCTACACCTTC
CDR3: CATGTGDYGYTF

J: TRBJ2-3
D: .
V: TRBV5-1
size: .
length: 13
DNA: TGCGCCAGCAGCTATTCAGTCGCAGATACGCAGTATTTT
CDR3: CASSYSVADTQYF

J: TRBJ2-7
D: .
V: TRBV9
size: .
length: 15
DNA: TGTGCCAGCAGCACTTACGGCGGGGTAACGGATGAGCAGTACTTC
CDR3: CASSTYGGVTDEQYF

J: TRBJ2-1
D: .
V: TRBV11-2
size: .
length: 13
DNA: TGTGCCAGCAGCCTCTGGGCGATAAATGAGCAGTTCTTC
CDR3: CASSLWAINEQFF

J: TRBJ2-2
D: TRBD2
V: TRBV4-1
size: .
length: 14
DNA: TGCGCCAGCAGCCCCCCGGGGGGTACCGGGGAGCTGTTTTTT
CDR3: CASSPPGGTGELFF

J: TRBJ2-2
D: TRBD2
V: TRBV19
size: .
length: 14
DNA: TGTGCCAGTAGCGAGCGGGAGTATAACGGGGAGCTGTTTTTT
CDR3: CASSEREYNGELFF

J: TRBJ2-5
D: TRBD2
V: TRBV11-2
size: .
length: 13
DNA: TGTGCCAGCAGCTCTAGCGGTGAAGAGACCCAGTACTTC
CDR3: CASSSSGEETQYF

J: TRBJ2-5
D: TRBD1
V: TRBV29-1
size: once
length: 15
DNA: TGCAGCGTTGAAGATCTACAGGGGATTTGGGAGACCCAGTACTTC
CDR3: CSVEDLQGIWETQYF

J: TRBJ1-1
D: .
V: TRBV5-4
size: .
length: 15
DNA: TGTGCCACCCTTTGGGGGGGGGAGCAGGACACTGAAGCTTTCTTT
CDR3: CATLWGGEQDTEAFF

J: TRBJ2-1
D: .
V: TRBV2
size: .
length: 12
DNA: TGTGCCAGCAGTGACGATGACAATGAGCAGTTCTTC
CDR3: CASSDDDNEQFF

J: TRBJ2-5
D: TRBD2
V: TRBV7-8
size: .
length: 16
DNA: TGTGCCAGCAGCCGGGCCGGGACTAGCGGGGGCGAGACCCAGTACTTC
CDR3: CASSRAGTSGGETQYF

J: TRBJ1-1
D: .
V: TRBV7-9
size: .
length: 15
DNA: TGTGCCAGCAGCGCCTCGGACGTCTCGTACACTGAAGCTTTCTTT
CDR3: CASSASDVSYTEAFF

J: TRBJ2-5
D: .
V: TRBV4-3
size: once
length: 15
DNA: TGCGCCAGCAGCCGAACAGGAGCCCTCCAAGAGACCCAGTACTTC
CDR3: CASSRTGALQETQYF

J: TRBJ1-5
D: TRBD1
V: TRBV30
size: .
length: 14
DNA: TGTGCCTGGAGTGAGGGACAGGACAATCAGCCCCAGCATTTT
CDR3: CAWSEGQDNQPQHF

J: TRBJ2-2
D: .
V: TRBV7-8
size: .
length: 16
DNA: TGTGCCAGCAGCACGGGGCCGGGACAGAACACCGGGGAGCTGTTTTTT
CDR3: CASSTGPGQNTGELFF

J: TRBJ2-7
D: TRBD1
V: TRBV7-9
size: .
length: 15
DNA: TGTGCCAGCAGCTTACTGGGGGACAGCTCCTACGAGCAGTACTTC
CDR3: CASSLLGDSSYEQYF

J: TRBJ1-1
D: .
V: TRBV2
size: .
length: 15
DNA: TGTGCCAGCAGTTATGTCGGTTACAAGAACACTGAAGCTTTCTTT
CDR3: CASSYVGYKNTEAFF

J: TRBJ2-7
D: .
V: TRBV13
size: .
length: 13
DNA: TGTGCCAGCAGCTTAGATCTAGAAAGCGAGCAGTACTTC
CDR3: CASSLDLESEQYF

J: TRBJ1-6
D: .
V: TRBV5-4
size: .
length: 18
DNA: TGTGCCAGCAGCTTAGGGGGGGTGGACGGCTTTTATAATTCACCCCTCCACTTT
CDR3: CASSLGGVDGFYNSPLHF

J: TRBJ2-7
D: .
V: TRBV9
size: .
length: 12
DNA: TGTGCCAGCAGCGTAGGTCTGGGCGAGCAGTACTTC
CDR3: CASSVGLGEQYF

J: TRBJ2-1
D: .
V: TRBV5-4
size: .
length: 17
DNA: TGTGCCAGCAGCTCCCGAGAGGGTCCCAGCTCCTACAATGAGCAGTTCTTC
CDR3: CASSSREGPSSYNEQFF

J: TRBJ1-1
D: .
V: TRBV6-6
size: .
length: 13
DNA: TGTGCCAGCAGCGGGCAGGCTCCAACTGAAGCTTTCTTT
CDR3: CASSGQAPTEAFF

J: TRBJ2-3
D: TRBD2
V: TRBV27
size: .
length: 17
DNA: TGTGCCAGCAGTCAACCTAGCGGCGGAGGGAGCACAGATACGCAGTATTTT
CDR3: CASSQPSGGGSTDTQYF

J: TRBJ2-7
D: .
V: TRBV13
size: .
length: 13
DNA: TGTGCCAGCAGCGAGACAGGAGGTGACGAGCAGTACTTC
CDR3: CASSETGGDEQYF